These 10 T cell receptor beta chains were sequenced from one sample in a study of regulatory T cells in long-lasting Graves disease. TCR beta libraries were built with iRepertoire HTBI primers and Arm-PCR of CDR3 regions. Each CDR3 protein is one row after TCRdb ran MiXCR on the multiplex PCR reads. The table includes 400,000 to 550,000 distinct CDR3 sequences, under 15% detected once. The time point here: newly diagnosed GD, antithyroid drugs for less than 3 months. From RNA extracted from PBMCs, the TCR library was made. The same specimen was also included in a second study, on T cells in Graves' hyperthyroidism and ophthalmopathy.

Sequencing was performed on peripheral blood mononuclear cells (PBMCs), taken at new diagnosis, from a patient treated with antithyroid drugs. These receptor sequences come from a young woman with Graves disease.

This clonotype was seen many times. This chain connects TRBV20-1 to TRBJ2-3, with 8 bases identical to TRBD2. The CDR3 spans 16 residues. V was pared by 6 bases and J by 1 base, with 12 bases of the junction left unmatched. CDR1 and CDR2 from the germline V gene are DFQATT and SNEGSKA (reference sequence). The CDR3 protein is CSAMTGLGFGTDTQYF. Here the CDR3 DNA reads TGCAGTGCAATGACGGGACTAGGGTTTGGCACAGATACGCAGTATTTT.

This clonotype occurred many times. The chain joins TRBV7-2 to TRBJ2-7; TRBD2 is a possible D gene (5 bases). Per the germline V gene, CDR1 is SGHTA and CDR2 is FQGNSA. V shed 0 bases and J shed 5 bases, with 14 bases lying between them. This CDR3 is 15 amino acids long. The CDR3 bases are TGTGCCAGCAGCTTAGCTCCGGACGGGATCCACGAGCAGTACTTC. Protein sequence: CASSLAPDGIHEQYF.

The chain has TRBV7-2 and TRBJ2-5; D may be TRBD2 (6 bases). CDR1 is SGHTA, CDR2 FQGNSA, per germline. The CDR3 covers 14 residues. V lost 6 bases and J lost 5, with 16 bases in between. The CDR3 DNA reads as TGTGCCAGCAGGGTGGGGGGTGGTGCGGAGACCCAGTACTTC. It translates to CASRVGGGAETQYF.

This clonotype appeared many times. The chain recombines TRBV7-2 with TRBJ2-7; D is tentatively TRBD1 or TRBD2 (5 bases each). This CDR3 comprises 15 residues. CDR1 is SGHTA, CDR2 FQGNSA, per germline. Trimming removed 5 bases from V and 5 bases from J, with 19 bases in between. The DNA of the CDR3 is TGTGCCAGCAGCGAAACTGGGGGAGTCGGAAACGAGCAGTACTTC. Its protein product is CASSETGGVGNEQYF.

The chain employs TRBV3-1 and TRBJ2-7; 8 bases align to TRBD2. J was trimmed by 0 bases and V by 0 bases; bases with no gene match: 4. From germline, CDR1 is LGHDT and CDR2 YNNKEL (reference sequence). This CDR3 spans 16 amino acids. CDR3 nucleotide sequence: TGTGCCAGCAGCCAAGATAGCGGGACCCTCTCCTACGAGCAGTACTTC. Translation gives CASSQDSGTLSYEQYF.

This clonotype has a handful of counts. This chain uses TRBV9 with TRBJ2-1; the D is unclear. The CDR3 is made up of 16 amino acids. Germline CDR1 reads SGDLS; CDR2 reads YYNGEE. V was cut by 0 bases and J by 0 bases, with 10 bases left in between. The chain's CDR3 is CASSVDGGDSYNEQFF. The CDR3 DNA reads as TGTGCCAGCAGCGTAGATGGCGGCGACTCCTACAATGAGCAGTTCTTC.

This clonotype was counted a few times. Possible read error: a much larger clone is one base away. The conserved closing phenylalanine or tryptophan is absent in this CDR3, likely reflecting a read error. This sequence joins TRBV6-1 and TRBJ1-1; TRBD1 matches 9 bases. The CDR3 consists of 15 residues. J was trimmed by 8 bases and V by 5 bases; bases with no gene match: 12. CDR1 and CDR2 (germline): MNHNS, SASEGT. The CDR3 DNA reads TGTGCCAGCAGTCCCGGAAGCGGACAGGGGAGGGAAGCTTTCGTT. It yields the protein CASSPGSGQGREAFV.

This clonotype has a count of ten or more. The chain combines TRBV6-2 or TRBV6-3 with TRBJ2-7; D is possibly TRBD1 or TRBD2 (5 bases each). The CDR3 loop spans 15 amino acids. Trimming pared 6 bases from V and 6 bases from J, leaving 21 bases between. Per germline, CDR1 MNHEY and CDR2 SVGEGT. Here the CDR3 reads CASSQSRARGGEQYF. CDR3 nucleotides: TGTGCCAGCAGCCAGAGCAGGGCCCGGGGTGGCGAGCAGTACTTC.

This chain joins TRBV27 and TRBJ1-2; D remains unclear. Germline CDR1 MNHEY, CDR2 SMNVEV (reference sequence). V shed 7 bases and J shed 2 bases, with 8 bases lying between them. This CDR3 is built from 12 residues. CDR3 loop: CASKTENYGYTF. The CDR3 DNA reads as TGTGCCAGCAAGACGGAAAACTATGGCTACACCTTC.

This clonotype was seen only a few times. V is TRBV6-1 and J is TRBJ1-6; D is undetermined. The CDR3 covers 11 residues. V lost 6 bases and J lost 8, with 5 bases in between. Germline V gene lookup returns CDR1 MNHNS and CDR2 SASEGT. The DNA of the CDR3 is TGTGCCAGCAGCACCGATTCACCCCTCCACTTT. Its translation is CASSTDSPLHF.